This T cell receptor (beta chain) was identified in a study of T cell changes during pregnancy in multiple sclerosis. The data were produced by immunoSEQ multiplex PCR, yet TCRdb's version contains in-frame clones alone and is incomplete. The sample yields over 55,000 clones, roughly nine tenths seen once. Germline CDR1 is SGHAT and CDR2 is FQDESV (reference sequence). Trimming cost V 1 base and J 0 bases; bases outside gene matches: 5. There are 16 residues in the CDR3. The sample consisted of peripheral blood, taken in the first trimester of pregnancy. This chain connects TRBV11-1 to TRBJ2-5, with 7 bases lining up with TRBD2. This clonotype originated in a female donor with multiple sclerosis, enrolled in a pregnancy study. The CDR3 region is CASSLGAGENQETQYF. The DNA for the CDR3 is TGTGCCAGCAGCTTAGGGGCGGGGGAAAACCAAGAGACCCAGTACTTC.